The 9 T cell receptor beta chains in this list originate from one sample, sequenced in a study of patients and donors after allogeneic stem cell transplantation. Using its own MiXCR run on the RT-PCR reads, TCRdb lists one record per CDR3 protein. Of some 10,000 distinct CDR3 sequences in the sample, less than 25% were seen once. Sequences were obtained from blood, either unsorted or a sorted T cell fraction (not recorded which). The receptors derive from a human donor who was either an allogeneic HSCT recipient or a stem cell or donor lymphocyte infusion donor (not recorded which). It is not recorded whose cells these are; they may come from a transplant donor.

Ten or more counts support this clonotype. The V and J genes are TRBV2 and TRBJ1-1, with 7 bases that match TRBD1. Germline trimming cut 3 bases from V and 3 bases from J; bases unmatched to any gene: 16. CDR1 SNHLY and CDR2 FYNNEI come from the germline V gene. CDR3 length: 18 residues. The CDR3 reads CASSDIKETATGYTEAFF. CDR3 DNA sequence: TGTGCCAGCAGTGACATAAAGGAGACCGCGACAGGGTACACTGAAGCTTTCTTT.

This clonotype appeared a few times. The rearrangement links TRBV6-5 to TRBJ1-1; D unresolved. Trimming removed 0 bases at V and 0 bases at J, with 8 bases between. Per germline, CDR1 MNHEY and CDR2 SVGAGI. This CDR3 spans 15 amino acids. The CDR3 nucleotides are TGTGCCAGCAGTTACTCTCAAAGAGTGAACACTGAAGCTTTCTTT. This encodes CASSYSQRVNTEAFF.

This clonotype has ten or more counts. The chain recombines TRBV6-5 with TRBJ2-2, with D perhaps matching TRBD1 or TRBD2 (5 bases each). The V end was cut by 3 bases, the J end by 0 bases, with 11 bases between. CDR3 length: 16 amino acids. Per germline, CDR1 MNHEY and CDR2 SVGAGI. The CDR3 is CASSYGGTANTGELFF. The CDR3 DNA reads TGTGCCAGCAGTTATGGGGGAACCGCGAACACCGGGGAGCTGTTTTTT.

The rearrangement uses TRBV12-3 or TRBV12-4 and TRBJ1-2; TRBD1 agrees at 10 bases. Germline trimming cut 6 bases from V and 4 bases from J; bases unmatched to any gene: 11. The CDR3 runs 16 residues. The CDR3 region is CASRSSGTGATYGYTF. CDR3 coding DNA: TGTGCCAGCAGGAGTTCCGGGACAGGGGCGACCTATGGCTACACCTTC.

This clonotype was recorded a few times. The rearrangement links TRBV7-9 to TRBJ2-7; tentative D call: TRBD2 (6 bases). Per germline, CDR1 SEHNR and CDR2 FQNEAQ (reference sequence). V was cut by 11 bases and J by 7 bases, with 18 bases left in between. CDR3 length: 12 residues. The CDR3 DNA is TGTGCCTCCACCCGTCCCGGGGGAGAGCAGTACTTC. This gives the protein CASTRPGGEQYF.

The CDR3 loop reads CASSLTAGGPNEQFF. CDR3 in DNA: TGCGCCAGCAGCCTGACAGCGGGGGGGCCCAATGAGCAGTTCTTC. The chain uses TRBV5-1 and TRBJ2-1; TRBD2 agrees at 10 bases. V shed 4 bases and J 6 bases; nucleotides not matched to a gene: 7. Germline lookup yields CDR1 SGHRS and CDR2 YFSETQ. The CDR3 sequence is 15 residues long. The whole variable domain, remainder taken from reference TRBV5-1 and TRBJ2-1, is KAGVTQTPRYLIKTRGQQVTLSCSPISGHRSVSWYQQTPGQGLQFLFEYFSETQRNKGNFPGRFSGRQFSNSRSEMNVSTLELGDSALYLCASSLTAGGPNEQFFGPGTRLTVL.

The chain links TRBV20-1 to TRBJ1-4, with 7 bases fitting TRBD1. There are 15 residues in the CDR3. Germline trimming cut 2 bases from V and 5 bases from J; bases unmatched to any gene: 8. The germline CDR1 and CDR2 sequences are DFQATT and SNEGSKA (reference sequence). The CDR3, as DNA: TGCAGTGCTAGACCTCCGGGACAGCCAAATGAAAAACTGTTTTTT. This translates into CSARPPGQPNEKLFF.

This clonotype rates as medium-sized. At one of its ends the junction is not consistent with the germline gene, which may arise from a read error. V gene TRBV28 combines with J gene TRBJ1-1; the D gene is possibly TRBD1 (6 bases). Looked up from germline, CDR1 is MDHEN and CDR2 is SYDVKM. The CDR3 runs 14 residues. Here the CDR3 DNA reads TGTGCCAGCAGTCTATGGCAGGGGCAAACTGAAGCTTTCTTT. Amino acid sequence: CASSLWQGQTEAFF.

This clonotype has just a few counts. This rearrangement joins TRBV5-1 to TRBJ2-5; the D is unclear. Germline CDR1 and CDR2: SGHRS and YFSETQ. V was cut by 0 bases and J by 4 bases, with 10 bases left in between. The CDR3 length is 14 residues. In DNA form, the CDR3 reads TGCGCCAGCAGCTTGGCCGGAGTATTAGAGACCCAGTACTTC. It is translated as CASSLAGVLETQYF.